Sequencing of this T cell receptor beta chain was carried out in a study of blood T cells in healthy people across ages. With a J-beta primer mix and a sample-barcoded 5' primer, a second PCR ran about 6 to 11 cycles. From the 5' RACE reads, TCRdb called clonotypes with MiXCR, one entry per CDR3 protein. The sample contains about 1 million distinct CDR3 sequences, 40% to 50% of which appear only once. The germline gives CDR1 MDHEN, CDR2 SYDVKM. The CDR3 has 14 amino acids. The chain has TRBV28 and TRBJ2-1; TRBD2 is a possible D gene (5 bases). The J call is uncertain, as TRBJ2-7 better fits the DNA end. Sequences were obtained from blood. The receptor was isolated from a woman in her sixties or seventies in good health. CDR3 sequence: CASSLWSGYNEQYF. The CDR3 nucleotides read TGTGCCAGCAGTTTATGGTCGGGGTACAATGAGCAGTACTTC.